The 14 T cell receptor beta chains below come from one sample, sequenced in a study of technical replicates of blood from a handful of donors. Measured with immunoSEQ multiplex PCR; TCRdb has only the in-frame clones, and not every one. This sample carries roughly 7,000 clones, roughly 95% of them seen once, and the ten largest clones take 7.3%. Sequencing was done on a sample of PBMCs. These receptors came from a human donor in good health.

The chain recombines TRBV18 with TRBJ1-2; D unclear. CDR3 length: 14 residues. Trimming took 3 bases from V and 3 from J, leaving 11 bases between them. Germline-derived CDR1 and CDR2 are KGHSH and LQKENI. CDR3 DNA sequence: TGTGCCAGCTCACCCCCTGGGAGTTACTATGGCTACACCTTC. This gives the protein CASSPPGSYYGYTF.

In DNA form, the CDR3 reads TGTGCCAGCACCCCACAGACCGGGGAGCTGTTTTTT. Its translation: CASTPQTGELFF. This chain connects TRBV28 to TRBJ2-2; no clear D gene. This CDR3 comprises 12 residues. Germline V CDR1 and CDR2: MDHEN, SYDVKM. V was pared by 7 bases and J by 5 bases, with 8 bases between.

V and J are TRBV15 and TRBJ2-7; 9 bases agree with TRBD1. V shed 0 bases, J shed 7 bases, and the junction held 1 base outside the gene matches. Germline-derived CDR1 and CDR2 are LNHNV and YYDKDF (reference sequence). CDR3 length equals 13 residues. CDR3 coding DNA: TGTGCCACCAGCAGAGAGGGGACAGGGGAGCAGTACTTC. This codes for CATSREGTGEQYF.

The chain recombines TRBV7-8 with TRBJ1-5; D is unclear. In germline, CDR1 is SGHVS, CDR2 FQNEAQ. The V gene lost 5 bases and the J gene lost 4 bases, with 15 bases spanning the gap. The CDR3 extends over 15 amino acids. The CDR3 is CASSPVRARNQPQHF. Written as DNA, the CDR3 is TGTGCCAGCAGCCCGGTGAGGGCTAGGAATCAGCCCCAGCATTTT.

The chain combines TRBV6-6 with TRBJ2-2; D might be TRBD1 (6 bases). Germline CDR1 MNHNY, CDR2 SVGAGI (reference sequence). Trimming cost V 6 bases and J 4 bases, with 12 bases left between them. This CDR3 spans 14 amino acids. CDR3 nucleotides: TGTGCCAGCAGATATACAGGGTCCACCGGGGAGCTGTTTTTT. This gives the protein CASRYTGSTGELFF.

The chain links TRBV2 to TRBJ2-1; 10 nucleotides match TRBD2. The germline V gene has CDR1 SNHLY and CDR2 FYNNEI. The trim removed 6 bases at V and 5 bases at J, leaving 10 bases unmatched. The CDR3 extends over 16 amino acids. In nucleotides, the CDR3 is TGTGCCAGCAGCAGAACCGGGACTAGCGCCAACAATGAGCAGTTCTTC. Protein product: CASSRTGTSANNEQFF.

The chain joins TRBV2 to TRBJ1-1; tentatively, D is TRBD1 (5 bases). Trimming removed 5 bases from V and 3 bases from J, with 13 bases in between. This CDR3 has 14 residues. Germline lookup yields CDR1 SNHLY and CDR2 FYNNEI. CDR3 region: CASSLEGIDTEAFF. CDR3 DNA: TGTGCCAGCAGTCTGGAGGGGATCGACACTGAAGCTTTCTTT.

V usage is TRBV29-1 and J usage is TRBJ2-7; TRBD1 agrees at 10 bases. Germline V gives CDR1 SQVTM, CDR2 ANQGSEA. V was clipped by 7 bases and J by 6 bases; unmatched bases: 9. The CDR3 is 13 amino acids. CDR3 in DNA: TGCAGCGCTATGACAGGGGGCTGGGGCGAGCAGTACTTC. Its translation is CSAMTGGWGEQYF.

This clone was picked up one time. The genes are TRBV5-6 and TRBJ2-1; 8 bases map to TRBD2. The germline gives CDR1 SGHDT, CDR2 YYEEEE. The CDR3 contains 14 residues. Trimming removed 1 base from V and 9 bases from J; junction bases left unmatched: 6. CDR3 in amino acids: CASSLPGGPGEQFF. In DNA, the CDR3 is TGTGCCAGCAGCTTGCCGGGAGGGCCGGGTGAGCAGTTCTTC.

The chain couples TRBV7-6 to TRBJ1-2, with D possibly being TRBD1 (6 bases). Germline V lookup: CDR1 SGHVS, CDR2 FNYEAQ. Trimming pared 2 bases from V and 2 bases from J, leaving 12 bases between. There are 15 residues in the CDR3. CDR3 region: CASSLSTGPNYGYTF. CDR3 DNA sequence: TGTGCCAGCAGCTTATCCACAGGGCCCAACTATGGCTACACCTTC.

The CDR3 region has the DNA TGCACCAGCAGCCAACAAACGGGTCGCTTAGGAGACAATGAGCAGTTCTTC. The encoded protein is CTSSQQTGRLGDNEQFF. The rearrangement uses TRBV1 and TRBJ2-1; the tabulated D call, TRBD2, remains unverified against the DNA. TRBV1 is an annotated pseudogene. There are 17 residues in the CDR3.

The chain links TRBV29-1 to TRBJ2-5, with TRBD1 identical over 9 bases. CDR1 and CDR2 from the germline V gene are SQVTM and ANQGSEA. This CDR3 contains 15 residues. V trimming: 4 bases; J trimming: 5 bases; junction bases outside the gene matches: 11. CDR3 DNA: TGCAGCGTTGGGGGACAGGGTTTGTCTCGGGAGACCCAGTACTTC. Amino acid sequence: CSVGGQGLSRETQYF.

V and J are TRBV9 and TRBJ2-1, with 10 bases matching TRBD2. The CDR3 covers 19 residues. The germline CDR1 and CDR2 sequences are SGDLS and YYNGEE. V shed 3 bases, J shed 2 bases, and the junction held 14 bases outside the gene matches. The CDR3 DNA follows: TGTGCCAGCAGCGCAGGAGTTTCTAGCGGGAGTGAGCCCTACAATGAGCAGTTCTTC. Translating it yields CASSAGVSSGSEPYNEQFF.

V is TRBV27 and J is TRBJ2-7; 8 bases align to TRBD1. V was clipped by 2 bases and J by 5 bases; unmatched bases: 8. Germline values: CDR1 MNHEY, CDR2 SMNVEV (reference sequence). CDR3 length equals 15 residues. As DNA, the CDR3 is TGTGCCAGCAGTTTAAATGGACAGGGTATGAACGAGCAGTACTTC. Residues: CASSLNGQGMNEQYF.